The clone carrying this TCR beta chain showed up just a few times. Its antigen is not identified. Trimming pared 2 bases from V and 6 bases from J, leaving 14 bases between. CDR3 size: 14 residues. Germline CDR1 reads SGHRS; CDR2 reads YFSETQ. This record belongs to a study of T cells in Graves' hyperthyroidism and ophthalmopathy. The study's findings and limits: The model foresaw ophthalmopathy a median roughly 6 months prior to onset. Most clonotypes that expanded in the thyroid above 0.001 also showed up in blood.

Regions amplified from RNA transcripts were the TCR beta CDR3 regions. The TCR CDR3 was amplified in a first-round RT-PCR using the HTBI primer set. TCRdb re-called the multiplex PCR reads through MiXCR, storing one row per CDR3 protein. The table has about 300,000 distinct CDR3 sequences, roughly 20% seen once; the top ten hold roughly 39%. The chain is built from TRBV5-1 and TRBJ1-2, with D maybe TRBD1 (5 bases). Sequenced: blood. The source is a man in his fifties with Graves' ophthalmopathy. CDR3 sequence reads: CASSFVQGRNGYTF. The CDR3 DNA reads as TGCGCCAGCAGCTTCGTTCAGGGAAGGAATGGCTACACCTTC.